The rows below give T cell receptor beta chains drawn from one sample of a study of blood T cell repertoires in COVID-19. Some clones are missing from TCRdb's copy, which holds only in-frame ones; the method was immunoSEQ multiplex PCR. Here the sample spans some 170,000 clones, roughly 79% being singletons. The sequenced material came from peripheral blood. These TCRs come from a woman aged 70-85 years with acute or convalescent COVID-19. Each CDR3 is given with its conserved first and last residue. A D gene is named only where the DNA matches it firmly. Size is stated for part of the rows, as once, few or many counts, or as a class when the clone is expanded.

TRBV12-5	TRBJ2-5	-	once	12	CASGLIEETQYF	TGTGCTAGTGGTTTGATCGAGGAGACCCAGTACTTC
TRBV4-1	TRBJ1-2	-	-	14	CASSQPNRGWGYTF	TGCGCCAGCAGCCAACCCAACCGAGGTTGGGGCTACACCTTC
TRBV7-3	TRBJ2-1	TRBD2	-	16	CASSSSGRGVYNEQFF	TGTGCCAGCAGCTCCAGCGGGAGAGGGGTCTACAATGAGCAGTTCTTC
TRBV9	TRBJ2-2	-	-	16	CASSVVGGRNTGELFF	TGTGCCAGCAGCGTAGTGGGGGGTAGGAACACCGGGGAGCTGTTTTTT
TRBV2	TRBJ1-4	-	-	16	CASSQFTGATNEKLFF	TGTGCCAGCAGTCAATTTACAGGTGCAACTAATGAAAAACTGTTTTTT
TRBV5-1	TRBJ2-1	-	few	15	CASSLGAHNYNEQFF	TGCGCCAGCAGCTTAGGGGCTCATAATTACAATGAGCAGTTCTTC
TRBV3-1/TRBV3-2	TRBJ2-1	TRBD2	-	17	CASSPPQLAGVGNEQFF	TGTGCCAGCAGCCCCCCTCAACTAGCGGGAGTGGGAAATGAGCAGTTCTTC
TRBV6-1	TRBJ1-5	TRBD1	-	17	CASSVGQGASWNQPQHF	TGTGCCAGCAGTGTGGGACAGGGGGCGAGTTGGAATCAGCCCCAGCATTTT
TRBV2	TRBJ2-3	-	few	12	CASSDSEDTQYF	TGTGCCAGCAGTGATAGCGAAGATACGCAGTATTTT
TRBV24-1	TRBJ1-4	TRBD1	-	12	CATSDPGTGLFF	TGTGCCACCAGTGATCCCGGGACAGGGTTATTTTTT
TRBV7-7	TRBJ2-2	TRBD2	-	16	CASRDGAGGRTGELFF	TGTGCCAGCAGGGACGGAGCGGGAGGAAGAACCGGGGAGCTGTTTTTT
TRBV18	TRBJ2-3	TRBD1	once	17	CASSPRSGTGVTDTQYF	TGTGCCAGCTCACCACGATCCGGGACAGGGGTCACAGATACGCAGTATTTT
TRBV4-1	TRBJ1-2	-	-	15	CASSQEPRENYGYTF	TGCGCCAGCAGCCAAGAACCCCGGGAAAACTATGGCTACACCTTC
TRBV7-8	TRBJ1-2	-	-	13	CASSEKQGYGYTF	TGTGCCAGCAGCGAAAAGCAGGGCTATGGCTACACCTTC
TRBV19	TRBJ1-5	-	-	16	CASSISPPSGGQPQHF	TGTGCCAGTAGTATTTCCCCCCCCTCGGGTGGTCAGCCCCAGCATTTT
TRBV18	TRBJ2-7	TRBD1	once	15	CASSPSRDRAYEQYF	TGTGCCAGCTCCCCATCCCGGGACAGAGCCTACGAGCAGTACTTC
TRBV9	TRBJ2-1	-	-	14	CASSGFGTLNEQFF	TGTGCCAGCAGCGGTTTCGGGACTCTTAATGAGCAGTTCTTC
TRBV5-1	TRBJ1-2	-	-	13	CASSLQGNYGYTF	TGCGCCAGCAGCTTGCAGGGAAACTATGGCTACACCTTC
TRBV5-1	TRBJ2-1	-	-	18	CASSRDHNFGSSYNEQFF	TGCGCCAGCAGCCGAGACCACAACTTCGGGAGCTCCTACAATGAGCAGTTCTTC
TRBV29-1	TRBJ2-2	TRBD1	-	14	CSVLRDRNTGELFF	TGCAGCGTTCTACGGGACAGGAACACCGGGGAGCTGTTTTTT
TRBV5-1	TRBJ2-7	TRBD2	-	15	CASSMSSGTAYEQYF	TGCGCCAGCAGTATGTCTAGCGGGACCGCCTACGAGCAGTACTTC
TRBV19	TRBJ1-5	-	-	14	CASSITGNNQPQHF	TGTGCCAGTAGTATTACCGGGAACAATCAGCCCCAGCATTTT
TRBV10-3	TRBJ2-2	TRBD1	once	14	CAIRGTEGTGELFF	TGTGCCATCAGGGGGACAGAGGGCACCGGGGAGCTGTTTTTT
TRBV27	TRBJ2-1	TRBD2	many	19	CASILRTSGRALEGNEQFF	TGTGCCAGCATTTTAAGGACTAGCGGGAGGGCTCTAGAAGGCAATGAGCAGTTCTTC
TRBV3-1/TRBV3-2	TRBJ2-7	TRBD2	-	18	CASSQAPGTSGRAYEQYF	TGTGCCAGCAGCCAAGCCCCCGGGACTAGCGGGAGGGCCTACGAGCAGTACTTC
TRBV30	TRBJ2-3	-	-	13	CASRHIGRDTQYF	TGTGCCAGTCGACATATAGGTCGGGATACGCAGTATTTT
TRBV7-3	TRBJ2-5	TRBD2	once	16	CASSVRAGGYQETQYF	TGTGCCAGCAGCGTCCGAGCGGGAGGCTACCAAGAGACCCAGTACTTC
TRBV14	TRBJ2-1	TRBD1	-	13	CASSPTGQGEQFF	TGTGCCAGCAGCCCGACCGGACAGGGAGAGCAGTTCTTC
TRBV7-2	TRBJ1-1	-	-	13	CALSPPVVAEAFF	TGTGCCCTCTCACCCCCGGTCGTCGCTGAAGCTTTCTTT
TRBV19	TRBJ1-5	-	-	10	CATGRAPQHF	TGTGCCACCGGGAGGGCGCCCCAGCATTTT
TRBV6-2/TRBV6-3	TRBJ2-2	TRBD2	-	18	CASSYHSGRAPNTGELFF	TGTGCCAGCAGTTATCATAGCGGGAGGGCCCCAAACACCGGGGAGCTGTTTTTT
TRBV27	TRBJ2-1	-	-	15	CASSFASGTNNEQFF	TGTGCCAGCAGTTTCGCGAGCGGAACAAACAATGAGCAGTTCTTC
TRBV7-8	TRBJ2-7	-	-	17	CASSRAVSGNLVYEQYF	TGTGCCAGCAGCCGTGCGGTATCAGGGAATTTAGTCTACGAGCAGTACTTC
TRBV5-1	TRBJ1-6	-	-	15	CASSLGVGGDSPLHF	TGCGCCAGCAGCTTGGGCGTGGGGGGAGATTCACCCCTCCACTTT
TRBV30	TRBJ1-5	-	-	12	CAWSLGRETQHF	TGTGCCTGGAGTTTGGGGAGGGAGACCCAGCATTTT
TRBV2	TRBJ2-1	-	-	16	CASTGYGFGDNNEQFF	TGTGCCAGCACTGGATACGGGTTCGGAGATAACAATGAGCAGTTCTTC
TRBV5-1	TRBJ2-5	-	-	14	CASSPGPGTETQYF	TGCGCCAGCAGCCCAGGGCCCGGCACAGAGACCCAGTACTTC
TRBV2	TRBJ1-1	-	-	15	CASSESTATVTEAFF	TGTGCCAGCAGTGAATCGACAGCGACGGTGACTGAAGCTTTCTTT
TRBV5-1	TRBJ2-5	-	-	15	CASSPGVAAQETQYF	TGCGCCAGCAGCCCGGGGGTGGCGGCTCAAGAGACCCAGTACTTC
TRBV5-1	TRBJ2-5	TRBD1	-	14	CASSLGQGAETQYF	TGCGCCAGCAGCTTGGGACAGGGGGCAGAGACCCAGTACTTC
TRBV30	TRBJ2-7	TRBD1	-	14	CAWSRDRSSYEQYF	TGTGCCTGGAGTAGGGACAGGAGCTCCTACGAGCAGTACTTC
TRBV3-1/TRBV3-2	TRBJ2-3	TRBD2	few	17	CASSPGLAGTSTDTQYF	TGTGCCAGCAGCCCGGGACTAGCGGGGACTAGCACAGATACGCAGTATTTT
TRBV3-1/TRBV3-2	TRBJ1-2	-	-	15	CASSQDTGEWRGYTF	TGTGCCAGCAGCCAAGATACGGGGGAGTGGAGGGGCTACACCTTC
TRBV6-1	TRBJ2-7	-	-	13	CASSDSAGYEQYF	TGTGCCAGCAGTGATTCGGCAGGCTACGAGCAGTACTTC
TRBV29-1	TRBJ2-1	TRBD2	-	15	CSVEGLAGGYNEQFF	TGCAGCGTTGAAGGGCTAGCGGGAGGATACAATGAGCAGTTCTTC
TRBV10-1	TRBJ2-7	-	-	15	CASSESSEPLHEQYF	TGCGCCAGCAGTGAATCTAGCGAACCCCTCCACGAGCAGTACTTC
TRBV11-2	TRBJ2-3	TRBD1	-	15	CASRETDRGGDTQYF	TGTGCCAGCAGAGAAACTGACAGGGGCGGCGATACGCAGTATTTT
TRBV25-1	TRBJ2-3	-	-	15	CASSEGDTSTDTQYF	TGTGCCAGCAGTGAGGGGGACACTAGCACAGATACGCAGTATTTT
TRBV18	TRBJ2-1	TRBD2	-	17	CASSPPGLADQGNEQFF	TGTGCCAGCTCACCACCTGGACTAGCGGACCAGGGGAACGAGCAGTTCTTC
TRBV28	TRBJ2-1	-	few	14	CASSKHGEGVAEFF	TGTGCCAGCAGTAAACACGGAGAGGGGGTAGCAGAGTTCTTC
TRBV7-8	TRBJ1-5	-	-	13	CASSREMSQPQHF	TGTGCCAGCAGCCGGGAGATGAGTCAGCCCCAGCATTTT
TRBV18	TRBJ2-7	-	-	16	CASSRSGGMETYEQYF	TGTGCCAGCTCGCGTAGTGGGGGGATGGAGACCTACGAGCAGTACTTC
TRBV14	TRBJ1-3	-	-	11	CASSYSNTIYF	TGTGCCAGCAGCTACAGCAACACCATATATTTT
TRBV5-4	TRBJ1-4	TRBD1	-	15	CASSLEGQGGEKLFF	TGTGCCAGCAGCTTGGAGGGACAGGGCGGGGAAAAACTGTTTTTT
TRBV5-6	TRBJ1-1	TRBD1	-	15	CASSFGTGTNTEAFF	TGTGCCAGCAGCTTCGGGACAGGAACGAACACTGAAGCTTTCTTT
TRBV5-1	TRBJ2-1	TRBD1	-	15	CASSIDRDSYNEQFF	TGCGCCAGCAGCATCGACAGGGACTCCTACAATGAGCAGTTCTTC
TRBV12-3/TRBV12-4	TRBJ1-1	-	-	13	CASSQTGIAEAFF	TGTGCCAGCAGTCAGACAGGAATCGCTGAAGCTTTCTTT
TRBV30	TRBJ2-3	TRBD1	-	15	CAWSGTGAVTDTQYF	TGTGCCTGGAGCGGGACAGGGGCCGTCACAGATACGCAGTATTTT
TRBV12-3/TRBV12-4	TRBJ1-3	-	-	13	CASRSISGNTIYF	TGTGCCAGCCGCAGTATCTCTGGAAACACCATATATTTT
TRBV19	TRBJ2-5	TRBD1	-	15	CASSPGTVIQETQYF	TGTGCCAGTAGCCCCGGGACAGTTATACAAGAGACCCAGTACTTC